Listed here is a single T cell receptor beta chain. TCRbeta library preparation incorporated unique molecular identifiers. MiXCR was run by TCRdb on the PCR reads, yielding one entry per CDR3 protein. The sample shows some 550,000 distinct CDR3 sequences, around 17% of them seen only once. This sample was included in a study of T-cell reconstitution after alpha-beta-depleted transplantation in children. Trimming took 2 bases from V and 9 from J; bases not matched to a gene: 15. Germline V gene lookup returns CDR1 SGHDT and CDR2 YYEEEE. This CDR3 is built from 17 residues. The material was PBMCs from the stem cell graft donor, obtained from the stem cell graft. The receptor was isolated from a human donor who donated a stem cell graft to a child with acute lymphoblastic leukemia. The chain recombines TRBV5-6 with TRBJ2-1; 9 nucleotides agree with TRBD1. The CDR3 nucleotides are TGTGCCAGCAGCTTTCAACGGACAGGGGAGTTTCGCGGTGAGCAGTTCTTC. It yields the protein CASSFQRTGEFRGEQFF.